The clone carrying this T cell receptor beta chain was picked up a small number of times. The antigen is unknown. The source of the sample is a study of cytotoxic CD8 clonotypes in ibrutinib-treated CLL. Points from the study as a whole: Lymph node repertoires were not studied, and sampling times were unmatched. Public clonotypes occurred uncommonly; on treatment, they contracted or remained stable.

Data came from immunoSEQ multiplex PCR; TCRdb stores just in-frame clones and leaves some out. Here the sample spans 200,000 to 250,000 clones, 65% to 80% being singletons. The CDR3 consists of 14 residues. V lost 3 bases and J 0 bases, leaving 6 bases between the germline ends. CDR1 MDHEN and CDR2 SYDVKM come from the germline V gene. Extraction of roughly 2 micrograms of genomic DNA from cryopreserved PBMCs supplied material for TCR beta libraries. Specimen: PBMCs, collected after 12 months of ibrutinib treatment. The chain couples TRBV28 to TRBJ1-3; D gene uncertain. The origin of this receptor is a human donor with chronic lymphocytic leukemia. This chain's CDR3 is CASSLASSGNTIYF. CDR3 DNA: TGTGCCAGCAGTTTGGCTAGCTCTGGAAACACCATATATTTT. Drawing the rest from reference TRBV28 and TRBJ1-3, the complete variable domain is DVKVTQSSRYLVKRTGEKVFLECVQDMDHENMFWYRQDPGLGLRLIYFSYDVKMKEKGDIPEGYSVSREKKERFSLILESASTNQTSMYLCASSLASSGNTIYFGEGSWLTVV.